The T cell receptor (beta chain) under discussion was sequenced for a study of CD8+CD57+ T cells in acquired aplastic anemia. This clonotype was found many times. Both TCR beta VDJ combination and CDR3 sequence profiling were carried out. Genomic DNA was the template for this profiling. Using its own MiXCR run on the reads, TCRdb lists one record per CDR3 protein. This sample carries tens of thousands of distinct CDR3 sequences, about 54% of them seen once, and the ten largest clones take under 2.5%. The trim removed 5 bases at V and 0 bases at J, leaving 12 bases unmatched. The CDR3 has 17 residues. The germline V gene has CDR1 LNHDA and CDR2 SQIVND (reference sequence).

The clonotype comes from a human donor in good health, serving as a control. The sample was sorted CD4+, CD8+, or CD8+CD57+ T cells (not recorded which) from PBMCs. The V and J genes are TRBV19 and TRBJ1-1, with TRBD1 identical over 7 bases. CDR3 sequence reads: CASSSHLGQAMNTEAFF. The DNA of the CDR3 is TGTGCCAGTAGTTCTCATCTTGGACAGGCCATGAACACTGAAGCTTTCTTT.